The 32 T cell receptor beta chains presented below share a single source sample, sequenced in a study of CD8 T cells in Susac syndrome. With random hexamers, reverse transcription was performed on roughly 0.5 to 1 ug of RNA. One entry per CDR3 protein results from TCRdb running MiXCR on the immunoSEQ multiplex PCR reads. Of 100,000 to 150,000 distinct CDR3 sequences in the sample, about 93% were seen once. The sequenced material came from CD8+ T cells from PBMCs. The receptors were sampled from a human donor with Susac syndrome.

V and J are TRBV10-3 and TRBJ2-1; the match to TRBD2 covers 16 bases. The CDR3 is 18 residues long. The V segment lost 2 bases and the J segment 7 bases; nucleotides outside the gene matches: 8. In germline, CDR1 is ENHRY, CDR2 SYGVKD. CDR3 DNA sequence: TGTGCCATCAGTGAGCCGAGAACGGGACTAGCGGGGGGGAATGAGCAGTTCTTC. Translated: CAISEPRTGLAGGNEQFF.

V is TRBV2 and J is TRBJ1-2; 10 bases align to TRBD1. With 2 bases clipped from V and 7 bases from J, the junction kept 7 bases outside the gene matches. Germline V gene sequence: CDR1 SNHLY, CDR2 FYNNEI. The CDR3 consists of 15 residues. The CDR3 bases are TGTGCCAGCAGTGAACAGACAGGGGGCGAAGGTGGCTACACCTTC. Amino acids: CASSEQTGGEGGYTF.

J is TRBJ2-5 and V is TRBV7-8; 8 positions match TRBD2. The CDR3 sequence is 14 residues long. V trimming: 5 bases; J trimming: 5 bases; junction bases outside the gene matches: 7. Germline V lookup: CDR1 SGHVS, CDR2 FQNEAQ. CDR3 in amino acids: CASSLPGLEETQYF. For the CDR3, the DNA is TGTGCCAGCAGCCTGCCGGGACTAGAGGAGACCCAGTACTTC.

CDR3 loop: CASSDSTENEQFF. In DNA, the CDR3 is TGTGCCAGCAGTGACTCAACCGAGAATGAGCAGTTCTTC. The genes are TRBV6-4 and TRBJ2-1; D is undetermined. The germline V gene has CDR1 MRHNA and CDR2 SNTAGT. The CDR3 is 13 amino acids. Trimming cost V 0 bases and J 7 bases, with 7 bases left between them.

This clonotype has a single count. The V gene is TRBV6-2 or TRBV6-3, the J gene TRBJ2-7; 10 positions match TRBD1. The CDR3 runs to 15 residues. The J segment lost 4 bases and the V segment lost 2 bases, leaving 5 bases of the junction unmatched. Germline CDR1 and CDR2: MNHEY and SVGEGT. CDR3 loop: CASSYPGQGKYEQYF. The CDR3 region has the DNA TGTGCCAGCAGTTACCCGGGACAGGGGAAGTACGAGCAGTACTTC.

Here the CDR3 reads CASSYVANEQFF. The CDR3 nucleotides read TGTGCCAGCAGTTACGTTGCGAATGAGCAGTTCTTC. This rearrangement joins TRBV6-2 or TRBV6-3 to TRBJ2-1; no firm D call. Deletions cut 2 bases from V and 7 bases from J, with 6 bases between. Germline CDR1 reads MNHEY; CDR2 reads SVGEGT. The length of the CDR3 is 12 residues.

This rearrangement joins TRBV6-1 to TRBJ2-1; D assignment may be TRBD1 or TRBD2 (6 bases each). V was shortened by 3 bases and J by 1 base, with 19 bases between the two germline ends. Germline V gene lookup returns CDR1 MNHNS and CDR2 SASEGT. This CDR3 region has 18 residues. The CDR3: CASSDIFSGGGSYNEQFF. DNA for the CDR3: TGTGCCAGCAGTGACATTTTTAGCGGAGGGGGGTCCTACAATGAGCAGTTCTTC.

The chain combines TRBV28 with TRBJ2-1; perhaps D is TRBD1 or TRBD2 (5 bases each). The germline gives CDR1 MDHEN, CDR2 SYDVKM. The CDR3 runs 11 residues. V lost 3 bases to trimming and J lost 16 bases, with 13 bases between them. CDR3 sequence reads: CASSLGRGHFF. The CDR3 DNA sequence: TGTGCCAGCAGTTTGGGACGGGGCCACTTCTTC.

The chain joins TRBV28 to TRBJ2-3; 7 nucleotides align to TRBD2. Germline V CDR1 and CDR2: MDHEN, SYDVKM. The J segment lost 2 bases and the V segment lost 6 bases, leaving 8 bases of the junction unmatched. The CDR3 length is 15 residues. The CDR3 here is CASSQAGTYTDTQYF. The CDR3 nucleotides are TGTGCCAGCAGCCAAGCGGGGACCTACACAGATACGCAGTATTTT.

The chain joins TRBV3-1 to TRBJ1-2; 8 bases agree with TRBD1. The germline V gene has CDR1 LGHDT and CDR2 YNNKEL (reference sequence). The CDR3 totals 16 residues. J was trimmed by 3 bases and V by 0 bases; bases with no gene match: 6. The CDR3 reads CASSQDSGTGYYGYTF. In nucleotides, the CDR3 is TGTGCCAGCAGCCAAGATTCCGGGACAGGATACTATGGCTACACCTTC.

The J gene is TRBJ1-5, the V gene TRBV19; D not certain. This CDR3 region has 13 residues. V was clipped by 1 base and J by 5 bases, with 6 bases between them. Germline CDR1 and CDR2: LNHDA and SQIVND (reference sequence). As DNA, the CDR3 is TGTGCCAGTAGTATAGGCAGTCATCAGCCCCAGCATTTT. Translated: CASSIGSHQPQHF.

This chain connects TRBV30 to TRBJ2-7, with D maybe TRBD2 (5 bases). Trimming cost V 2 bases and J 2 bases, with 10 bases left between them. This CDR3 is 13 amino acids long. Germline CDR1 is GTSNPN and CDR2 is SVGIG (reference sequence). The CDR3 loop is CAWSRVSAYEQYF. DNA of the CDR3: TGTGCCTGGAGTAGGGTTAGCGCCTACGAGCAGTACTTC.

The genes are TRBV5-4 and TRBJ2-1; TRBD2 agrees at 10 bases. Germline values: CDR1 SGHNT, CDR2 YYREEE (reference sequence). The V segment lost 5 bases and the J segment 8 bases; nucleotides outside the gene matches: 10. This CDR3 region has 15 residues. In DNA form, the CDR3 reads TGTGCCAGCAGGCTTGTGGGACTAGCGATCGATGAGCAGTTCTTC. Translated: CASRLVGLAIDEQFF.

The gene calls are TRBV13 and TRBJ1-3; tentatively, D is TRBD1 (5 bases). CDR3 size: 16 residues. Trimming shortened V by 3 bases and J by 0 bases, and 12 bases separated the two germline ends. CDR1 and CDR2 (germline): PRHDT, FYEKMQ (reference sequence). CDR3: CASSFEGDSSGNTIYF. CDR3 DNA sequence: TGTGCCAGCAGCTTTGAAGGAGACAGCTCTGGAAACACCATATATTTT.

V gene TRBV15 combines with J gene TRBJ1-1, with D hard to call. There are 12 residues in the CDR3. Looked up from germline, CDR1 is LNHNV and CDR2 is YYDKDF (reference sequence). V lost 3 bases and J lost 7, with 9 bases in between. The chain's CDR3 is CATSSSGDEAFF. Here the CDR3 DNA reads TGTGCCACCAGCAGCTCTGGGGATGAAGCTTTCTTT. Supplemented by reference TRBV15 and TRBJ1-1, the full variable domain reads DAMVIQNPRYQVTQFGKPVTLSCSQTLNHNVMYWYQQKSSQAPKLLFHYYDKDFNNEADTPDNFQSRRPNTSFCFLDIRSPGLGDTAMYLCATSSSGDEAFFGQGTRLTVV.

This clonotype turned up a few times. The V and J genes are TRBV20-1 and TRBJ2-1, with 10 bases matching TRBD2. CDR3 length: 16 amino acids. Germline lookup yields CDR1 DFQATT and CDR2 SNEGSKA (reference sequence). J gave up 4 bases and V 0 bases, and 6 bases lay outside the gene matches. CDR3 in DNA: TGCAGTGCTAGAGATGCTGAGCGGGAGGGTTACAATGAGCAGTTCTTC. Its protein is CSARDAEREGYNEQFF.

As DNA, the CDR3 is TGTGCCAGCAGTTCCACCGGGAGGCAGTGGGAGCAGTACTTC. This sequence encodes CASSSTGRQWEQYF. The rearrangement joins TRBV28 to TRBJ2-7; TRBD2 matches 7 bases. This CDR3 is 14 amino acids long. The ends lost 4 bases at V and 7 bases at J; junction bases unmatched: 10. Per germline, CDR1 MDHEN and CDR2 SYDVKM.

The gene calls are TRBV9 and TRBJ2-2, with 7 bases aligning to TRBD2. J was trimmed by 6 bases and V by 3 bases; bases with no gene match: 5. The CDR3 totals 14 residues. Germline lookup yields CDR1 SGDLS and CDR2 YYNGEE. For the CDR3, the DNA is TGTGCCAGCAGCGCGGGGACTAAACCCGGGGAGCTGTTTTTT. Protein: CASSAGTKPGELFF.

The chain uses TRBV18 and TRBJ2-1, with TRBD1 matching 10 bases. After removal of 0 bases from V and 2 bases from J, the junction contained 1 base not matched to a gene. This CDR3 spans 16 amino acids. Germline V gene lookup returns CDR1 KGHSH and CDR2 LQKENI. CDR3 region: CASSPPGTGAYNEQFF. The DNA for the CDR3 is TGTGCCAGCTCACCACCCGGGACAGGGGCCTACAATGAGCAGTTCTTC. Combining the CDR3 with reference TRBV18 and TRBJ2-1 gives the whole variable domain NAGVMQNPRHLVRRRGQEARLRCSPMKGHSHVYWYRQLPEEGLKFMVYLQKENIIDESGMPKERFSAEFPKEGPSILRIQQVVRGDSAAYFCASSPPGTGAYNEQFFGPGTRLTVL.

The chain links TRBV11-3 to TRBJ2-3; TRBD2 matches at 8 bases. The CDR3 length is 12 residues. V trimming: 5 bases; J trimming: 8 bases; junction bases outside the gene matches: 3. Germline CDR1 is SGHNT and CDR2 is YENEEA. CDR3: CASSRGTSTQYF. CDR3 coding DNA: TGTGCCAGCAGCAGAGGGACTAGTACGCAGTATTTT.

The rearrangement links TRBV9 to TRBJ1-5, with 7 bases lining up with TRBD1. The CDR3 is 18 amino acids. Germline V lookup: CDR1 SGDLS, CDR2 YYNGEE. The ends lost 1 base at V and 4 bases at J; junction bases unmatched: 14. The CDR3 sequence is CASSVKKAGTECNQPQHF. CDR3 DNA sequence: TGTGCCAGCAGCGTAAAGAAGGCCGGGACAGAATGTAATCAGCCCCAGCATTTT.

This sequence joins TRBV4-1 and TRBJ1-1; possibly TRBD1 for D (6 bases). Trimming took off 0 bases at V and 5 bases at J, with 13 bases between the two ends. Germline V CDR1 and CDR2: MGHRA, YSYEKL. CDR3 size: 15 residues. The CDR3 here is CASSQDRGSGTEAFF. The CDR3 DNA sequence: TGCGCCAGCAGCCAAGATAGGGGGTCCGGGACTGAAGCTTTCTTT.

CDR3 DNA sequence: TGTGCCAGCACCTCCTTGAGCGCAGATACGCAGTATTTT. As protein: CASTSLSADTQYF. This chain joins TRBV6-5 and TRBJ2-3; D remains ambiguous. V shed 7 bases and J shed 4 bases, with 12 bases lying between them. There are 13 residues in the CDR3. The V gene's germline CDR1 is MNHEY and CDR2 SVGAGI.

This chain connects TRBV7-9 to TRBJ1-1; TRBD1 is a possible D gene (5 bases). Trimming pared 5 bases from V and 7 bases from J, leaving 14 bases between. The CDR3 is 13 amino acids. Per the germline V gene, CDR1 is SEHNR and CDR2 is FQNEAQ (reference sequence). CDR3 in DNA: TGTGCCAGCAGCCCCGTAGGGGCGGGTGAAGCTTTCTTT. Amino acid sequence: CASSPVGAGEAFF.

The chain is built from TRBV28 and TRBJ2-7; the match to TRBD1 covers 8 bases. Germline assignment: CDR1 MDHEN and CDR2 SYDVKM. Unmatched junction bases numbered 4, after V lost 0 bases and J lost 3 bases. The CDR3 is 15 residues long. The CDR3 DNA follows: TGTGCCAGCAGTTTATGGCAGGGGGCAGACTACGAGCAGTACTTC. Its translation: CASSLWQGADYEQYF.

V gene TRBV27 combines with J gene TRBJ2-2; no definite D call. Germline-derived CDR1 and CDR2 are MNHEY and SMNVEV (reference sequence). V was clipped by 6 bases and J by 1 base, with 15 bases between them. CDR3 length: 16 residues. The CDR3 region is CASSTDTPENTGELFF. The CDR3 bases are TGTGCCAGCAGCACCGATACACCCGAGAACACCGGGGAGCTGTTTTTT.

The CDR3 DNA follows: TGTGCCAGCAGTTACTCGGAGGGCCCCTACAATGAGCAGTTCTTC. This sequence encodes CASSYSEGPYNEQFF. This chain uses TRBV6-2 or TRBV6-3 with TRBJ2-1; a weak D match, TRBD2 (6 bases). Trimming cost V 0 bases and J 2 bases, with 8 bases left between them. The CDR3 is 15 residues long. The germline CDR1 and CDR2 sequences are MNHEY and SVGEGT.

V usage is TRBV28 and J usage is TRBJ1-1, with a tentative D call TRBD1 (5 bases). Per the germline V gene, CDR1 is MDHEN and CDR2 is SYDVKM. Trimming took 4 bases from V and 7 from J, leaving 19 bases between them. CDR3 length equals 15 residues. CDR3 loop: CASSSTQGVTGEAFF. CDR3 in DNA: TGTGCCAGCAGTTCGACTCAAGGGGTAACTGGTGAAGCTTTCTTT.

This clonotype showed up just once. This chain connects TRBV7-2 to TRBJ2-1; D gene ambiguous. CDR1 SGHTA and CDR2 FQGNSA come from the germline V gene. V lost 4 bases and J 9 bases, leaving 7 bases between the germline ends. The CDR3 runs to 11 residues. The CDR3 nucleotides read TGTGCCAGCAGCTCGCGCGGTGAGCAGTTCTTC. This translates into CASSSRGEQFF.

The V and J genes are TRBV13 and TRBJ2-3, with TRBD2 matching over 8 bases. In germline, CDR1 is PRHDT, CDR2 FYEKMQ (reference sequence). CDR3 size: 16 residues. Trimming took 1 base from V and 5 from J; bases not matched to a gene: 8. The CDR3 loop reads CASSLATAGDLDTQYF. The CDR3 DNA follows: TGTGCCAGCAGCTTAGCTACAGCGGGAGATTTAGATACGCAGTATTTT.

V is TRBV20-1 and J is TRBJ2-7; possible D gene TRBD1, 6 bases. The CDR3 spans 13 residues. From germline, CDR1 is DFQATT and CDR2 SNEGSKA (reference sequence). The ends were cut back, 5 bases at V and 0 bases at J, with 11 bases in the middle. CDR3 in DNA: TGCAGTGCTGCAGGGGTTAGCTCCTACGAGCAGTACTTC. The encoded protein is CSAAGVSSYEQYF.

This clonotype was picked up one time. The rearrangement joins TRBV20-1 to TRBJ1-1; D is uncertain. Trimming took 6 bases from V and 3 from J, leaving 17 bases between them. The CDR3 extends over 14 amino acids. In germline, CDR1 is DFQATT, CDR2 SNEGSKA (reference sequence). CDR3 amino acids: CSALTVQSDTEAFF. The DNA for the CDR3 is TGCAGTGCCCTAACTGTCCAGTCAGACACTGAAGCTTTCTTT.